The following is a T cell receptor beta chain sequence with its context. Its antigen is not known. Germline V gives CDR1 MDHEN, CDR2 SYDVKM. This CDR3 has 14 residues. V shed 5 bases and J 3 bases; nucleotides not matched to a gene: 6. The sample is drawn from a study of T cell responses to AZD1222 COVID-19 vaccine. Study observations and caveats: Among those given AZD1222, only five or six were seropositive at baseline. Donors, mostly white British, included more females; clonal diversity was possibly underestimated. Repertoires were sampled only after the peak T cell response.

Using immunoSEQ multiplex PCR, the repertoire was profiled, and TCRdb retains in-frame clones only, with some absent. This sample has 130,000 to 150,000 clones, with roughly nine tenths found just once. Specimen: peripheral blood, collected on day 0 of AZD1222 vaccination. The gene calls are TRBV28 and TRBJ1-1; 7 positions match TRBD1. This receptor was identified in an adult in good health. The CDR3, as DNA: TGTGCCAGCAGTCCCGGGACAGAGCACACTGAAGCTTTCTTT. Amino acids: CASSPGTEHTEAFF.